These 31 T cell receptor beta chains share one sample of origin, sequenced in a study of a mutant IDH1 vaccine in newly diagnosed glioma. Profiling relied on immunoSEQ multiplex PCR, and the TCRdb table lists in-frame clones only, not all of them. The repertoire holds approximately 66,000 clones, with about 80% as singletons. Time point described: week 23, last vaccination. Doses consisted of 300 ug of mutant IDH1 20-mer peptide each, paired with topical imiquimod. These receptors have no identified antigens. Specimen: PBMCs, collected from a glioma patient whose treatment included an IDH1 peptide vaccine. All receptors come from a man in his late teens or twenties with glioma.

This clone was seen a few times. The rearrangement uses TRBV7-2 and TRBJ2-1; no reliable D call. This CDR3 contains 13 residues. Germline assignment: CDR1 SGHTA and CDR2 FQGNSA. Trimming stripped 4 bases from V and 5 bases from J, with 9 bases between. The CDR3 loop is CASSSARHNEQFF. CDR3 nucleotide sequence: TGTGCCAGCAGCTCCGCTCGGCACAATGAGCAGTTCTTC.

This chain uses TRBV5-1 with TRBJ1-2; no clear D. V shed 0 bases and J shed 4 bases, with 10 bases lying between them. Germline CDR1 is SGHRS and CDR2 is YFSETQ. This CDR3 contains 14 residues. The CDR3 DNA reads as TGCGCCAGCAGCTTGGTACGGGTTGCCTATGGCTACACCTTC. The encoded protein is CASSLVRVAYGYTF. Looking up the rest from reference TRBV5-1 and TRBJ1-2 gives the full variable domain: KAGVTQTPRYLIKTRGQQVTLSCSPISGHRSVSWYQQTPGQGLQFLFEYFSETQRNKGNFPGRFSGRQFSNSRSEMNVSTLELGDSALYLCASSLVRVAYGYTFGSGTRLTVV.

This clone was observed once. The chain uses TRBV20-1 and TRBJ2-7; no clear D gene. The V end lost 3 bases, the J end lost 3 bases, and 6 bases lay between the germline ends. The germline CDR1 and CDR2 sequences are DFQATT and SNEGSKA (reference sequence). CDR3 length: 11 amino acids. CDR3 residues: CSARHSYEQYF. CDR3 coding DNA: TGCAGTGCTAGGCACAGCTACGAGCAGTACTTC.

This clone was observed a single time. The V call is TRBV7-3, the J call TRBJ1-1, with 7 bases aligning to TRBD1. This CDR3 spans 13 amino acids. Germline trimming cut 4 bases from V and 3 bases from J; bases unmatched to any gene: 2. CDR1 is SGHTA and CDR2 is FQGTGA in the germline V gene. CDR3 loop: CASSSDRDTEAFF. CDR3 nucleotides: TGTGCCAGCAGCTCCGACAGGGACACTGAAGCTTTCTTT.

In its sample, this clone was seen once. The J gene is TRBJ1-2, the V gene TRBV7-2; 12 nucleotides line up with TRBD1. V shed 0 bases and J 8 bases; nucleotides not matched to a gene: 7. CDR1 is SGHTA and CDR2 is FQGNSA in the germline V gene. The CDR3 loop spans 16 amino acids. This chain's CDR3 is CASSLAPGQGADGYTF. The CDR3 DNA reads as TGTGCCAGCAGCTTAGCCCCGGGACAGGGGGCGGACGGCTACACCTTC. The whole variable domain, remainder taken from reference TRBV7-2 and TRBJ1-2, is GAGVSQSPSNKVTEKGKDVELRCDPISGHTALYWYRQSLGQGLEFLIYFQGNSAPDKSGLPSDRFSAERTGGSVSTLTIQRTQQEDSAVYLCASSLAPGQGADGYTFGSGTRLTVV.

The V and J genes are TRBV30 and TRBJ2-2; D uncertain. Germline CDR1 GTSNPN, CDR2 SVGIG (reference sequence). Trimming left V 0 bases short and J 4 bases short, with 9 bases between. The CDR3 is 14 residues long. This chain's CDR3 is CAWSVEVSTGELFF. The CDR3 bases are TGTGCCTGGAGTGTTGAAGTTAGCACCGGGGAGCTGTTTTTT.

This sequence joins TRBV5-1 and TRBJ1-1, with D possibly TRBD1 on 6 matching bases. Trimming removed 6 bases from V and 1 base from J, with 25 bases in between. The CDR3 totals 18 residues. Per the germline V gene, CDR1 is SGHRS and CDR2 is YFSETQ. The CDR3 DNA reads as TGCGCCAGCAAAAGCGCTGGAAGGGACAAGGGCGGGAACACTGAAGCTTTCTTT. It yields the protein CASKSAGRDKGGNTEAFF.

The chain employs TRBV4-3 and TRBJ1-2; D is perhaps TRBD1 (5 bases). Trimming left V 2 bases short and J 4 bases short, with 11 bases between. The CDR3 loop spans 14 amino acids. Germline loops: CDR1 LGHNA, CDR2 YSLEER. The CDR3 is CASSQKKTVYGYTF. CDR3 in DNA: TGCGCCAGCAGCCAAAAGAAGACAGTCTATGGCTACACCTTC.

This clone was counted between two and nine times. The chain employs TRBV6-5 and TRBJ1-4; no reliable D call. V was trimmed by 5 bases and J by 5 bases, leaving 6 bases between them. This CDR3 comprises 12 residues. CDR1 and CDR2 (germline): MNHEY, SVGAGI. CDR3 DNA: TGTGCCAGCAGTCAAGCGAATGAAAAACTGTTTTTT. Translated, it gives CASSQANEKLFF.

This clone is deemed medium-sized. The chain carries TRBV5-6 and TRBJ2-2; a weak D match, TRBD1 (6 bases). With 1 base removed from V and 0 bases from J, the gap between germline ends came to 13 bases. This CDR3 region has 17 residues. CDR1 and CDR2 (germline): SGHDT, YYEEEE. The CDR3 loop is CASSLLPDSANTGELFF. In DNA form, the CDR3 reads TGTGCCAGCAGCTTGTTACCGGACAGCGCGAACACCGGGGAGCTGTTTTTT.

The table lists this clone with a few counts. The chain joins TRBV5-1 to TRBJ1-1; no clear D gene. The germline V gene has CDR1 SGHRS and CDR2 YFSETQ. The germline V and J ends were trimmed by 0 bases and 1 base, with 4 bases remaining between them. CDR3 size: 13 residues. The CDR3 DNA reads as TGCGCCAGCAGCTTGGCTGAGAACACTGAAGCTTTCTTT. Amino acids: CASSLAENTEAFF.

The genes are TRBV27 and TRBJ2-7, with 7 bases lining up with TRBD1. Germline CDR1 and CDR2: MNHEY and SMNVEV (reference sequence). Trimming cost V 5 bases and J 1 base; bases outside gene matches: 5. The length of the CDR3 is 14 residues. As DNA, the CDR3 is TGTGCCAGCAGTGCCCGGGACAGATCCTACGAGCAGTACTTC. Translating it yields CASSARDRSYEQYF.

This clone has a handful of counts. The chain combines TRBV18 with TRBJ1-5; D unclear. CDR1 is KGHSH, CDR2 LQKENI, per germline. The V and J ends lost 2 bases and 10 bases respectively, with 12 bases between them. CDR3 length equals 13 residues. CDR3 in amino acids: CASSPKEIKPQHF. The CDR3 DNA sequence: TGTGCCAGCTCACCAAAAGAGATCAAACCCCAGCATTTT.

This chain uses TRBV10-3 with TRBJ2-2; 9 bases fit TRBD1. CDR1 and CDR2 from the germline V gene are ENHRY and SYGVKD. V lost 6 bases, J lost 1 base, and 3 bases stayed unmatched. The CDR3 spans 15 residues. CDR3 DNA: TGTGCCATCAGCCCGGGACAGGGGAACACCGGGGAGCTGTTTTTT. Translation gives CAISPGQGNTGELFF.

CDR3 loop: CASSSDRGSYEQYF. The CDR3 bases are TGTGCCAGCAGTTCTGACAGGGGATCCTACGAGCAGTACTTC. This chain connects TRBV6-5 to TRBJ2-7; TRBD1 aligns across 8 bases. Germline CDR1 reads MNHEY; CDR2 reads SVGAGI. CDR3 length: 14 amino acids. The junction had 3 bases not matched to a gene; V was cut back by 4 bases and J by 1 base.

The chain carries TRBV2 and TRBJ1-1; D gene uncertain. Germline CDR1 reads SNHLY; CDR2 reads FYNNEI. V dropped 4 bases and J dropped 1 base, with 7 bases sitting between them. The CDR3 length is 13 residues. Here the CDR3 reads CASSAGWNTEAFF. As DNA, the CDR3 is TGTGCCAGCAGTGCCGGGTGGAACACTGAAGCTTTCTTT.

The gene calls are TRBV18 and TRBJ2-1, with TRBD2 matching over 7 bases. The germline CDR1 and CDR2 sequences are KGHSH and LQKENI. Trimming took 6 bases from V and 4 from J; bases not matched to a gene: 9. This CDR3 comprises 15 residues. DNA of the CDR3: TGTGCCAGCTCCCTTCGTGCGGGACTATACAATGAGCAGTTCTTC. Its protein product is CASSLRAGLYNEQFF.

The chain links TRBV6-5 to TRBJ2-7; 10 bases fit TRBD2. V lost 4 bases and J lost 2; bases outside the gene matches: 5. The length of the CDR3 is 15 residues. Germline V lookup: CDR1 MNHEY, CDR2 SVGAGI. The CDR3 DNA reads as TGTGCCAGCAGTTCCCCGGGACTAGCGACCTACGAGCAGTACTTC. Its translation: CASSSPGLATYEQYF.

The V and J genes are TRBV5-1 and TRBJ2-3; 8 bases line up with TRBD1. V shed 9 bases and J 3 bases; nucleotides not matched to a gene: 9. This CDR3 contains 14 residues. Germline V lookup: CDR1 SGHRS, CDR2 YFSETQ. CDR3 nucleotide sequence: TGCGCCACCGCCGGGACAGGAGTAACAGATACGCAGTATTTT. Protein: CATAGTGVTDTQYF.

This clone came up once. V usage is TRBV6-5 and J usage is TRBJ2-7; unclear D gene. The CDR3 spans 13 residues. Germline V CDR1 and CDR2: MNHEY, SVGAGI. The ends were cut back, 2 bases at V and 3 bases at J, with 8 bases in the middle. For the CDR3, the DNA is TGTGCCAGCAGTTACCCACCCTACTACGAGCAGTACTTC. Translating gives CASSYPPYYEQYF.

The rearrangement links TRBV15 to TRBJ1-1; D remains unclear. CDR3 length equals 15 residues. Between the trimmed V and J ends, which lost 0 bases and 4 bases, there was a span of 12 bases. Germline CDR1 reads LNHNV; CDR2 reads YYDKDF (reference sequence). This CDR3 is CATSRDLDRVTEAFF. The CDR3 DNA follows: TGTGCCACCAGCAGAGATCTTGATAGGGTCACTGAAGCTTTCTTT.

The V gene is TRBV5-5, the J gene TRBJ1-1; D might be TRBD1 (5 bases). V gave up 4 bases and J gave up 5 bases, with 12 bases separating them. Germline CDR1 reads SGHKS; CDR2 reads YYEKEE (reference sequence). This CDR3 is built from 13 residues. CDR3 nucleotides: TGTGCCAGCAGCGGCGGGGGACTTACTGAAGCTTTCTTT. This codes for CASSGGGLTEAFF.

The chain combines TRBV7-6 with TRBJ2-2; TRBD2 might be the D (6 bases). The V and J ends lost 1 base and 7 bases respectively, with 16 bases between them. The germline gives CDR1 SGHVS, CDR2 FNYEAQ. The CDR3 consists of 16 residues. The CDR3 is CASSLESSGKIGELFF. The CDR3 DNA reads TGTGCCAGCAGCTTAGAGAGTAGCGGAAAGATCGGGGAGCTGTTTTTT.

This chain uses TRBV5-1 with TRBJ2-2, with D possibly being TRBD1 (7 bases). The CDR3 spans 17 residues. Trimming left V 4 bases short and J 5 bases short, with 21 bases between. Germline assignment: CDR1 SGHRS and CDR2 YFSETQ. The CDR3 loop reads CASSKEGARAATGELFF. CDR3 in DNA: TGCGCCAGCAGCAAGGAGGGGGCCAGGGCAGCGACCGGGGAGCTGTTTTTT.

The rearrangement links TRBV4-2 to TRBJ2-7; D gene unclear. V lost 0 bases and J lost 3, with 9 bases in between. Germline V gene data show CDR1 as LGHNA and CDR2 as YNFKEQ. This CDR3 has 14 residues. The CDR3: CASSQDLYSYEQYF. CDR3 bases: TGTGCCAGCAGCCAAGACCTATACAGCTACGAGCAGTACTTC.

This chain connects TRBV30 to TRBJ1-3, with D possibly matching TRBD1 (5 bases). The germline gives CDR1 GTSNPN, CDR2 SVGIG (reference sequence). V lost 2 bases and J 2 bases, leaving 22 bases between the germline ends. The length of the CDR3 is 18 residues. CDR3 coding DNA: TGTGCCTGGAGTCGGGGGGGGATCCGGACGGCTACTGGAAACACCATATATTTT. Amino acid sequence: CAWSRGGIRTATGNTIYF.

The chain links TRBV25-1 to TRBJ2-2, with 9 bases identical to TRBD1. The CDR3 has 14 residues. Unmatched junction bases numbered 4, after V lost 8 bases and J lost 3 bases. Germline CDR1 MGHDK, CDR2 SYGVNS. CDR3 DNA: TGTGCCAGCGCCGACAGGGGGTACACCGGGGAGCTGTTTTTT. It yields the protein CASADRGYTGELFF.

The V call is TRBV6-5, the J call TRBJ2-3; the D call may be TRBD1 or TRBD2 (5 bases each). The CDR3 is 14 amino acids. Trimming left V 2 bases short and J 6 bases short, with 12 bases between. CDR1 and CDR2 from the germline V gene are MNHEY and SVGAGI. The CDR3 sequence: CASSYPGPSDTQYF. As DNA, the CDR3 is TGTGCCAGCAGTTACCCGGGACCGTCGGATACGCAGTATTTT.

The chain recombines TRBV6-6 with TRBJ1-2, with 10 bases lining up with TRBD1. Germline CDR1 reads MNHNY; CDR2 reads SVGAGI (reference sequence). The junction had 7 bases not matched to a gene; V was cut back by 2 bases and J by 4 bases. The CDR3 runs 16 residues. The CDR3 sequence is CASSYGQGGYGYGYTF. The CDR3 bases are TGTGCCAGCAGTTACGGACAGGGGGGCTATGGCTATGGCTACACCTTC.

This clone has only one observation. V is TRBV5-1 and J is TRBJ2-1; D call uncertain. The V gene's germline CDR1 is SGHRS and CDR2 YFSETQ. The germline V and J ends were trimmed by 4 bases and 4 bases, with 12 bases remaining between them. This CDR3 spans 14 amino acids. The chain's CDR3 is CASSPPADYNEQFF. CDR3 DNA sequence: TGCGCCAGCAGCCCCCCCGCCGATTACAATGAGCAGTTCTTC.

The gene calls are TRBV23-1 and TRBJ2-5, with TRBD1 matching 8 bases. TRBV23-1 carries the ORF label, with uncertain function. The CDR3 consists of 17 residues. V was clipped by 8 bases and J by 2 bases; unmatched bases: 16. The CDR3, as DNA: TGCGCCAGCGGACTACAGGGGGGAGTAGTTCTACAAGAGACCCAGTACTTC. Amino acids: CASGLQGGVVLQETQYF.